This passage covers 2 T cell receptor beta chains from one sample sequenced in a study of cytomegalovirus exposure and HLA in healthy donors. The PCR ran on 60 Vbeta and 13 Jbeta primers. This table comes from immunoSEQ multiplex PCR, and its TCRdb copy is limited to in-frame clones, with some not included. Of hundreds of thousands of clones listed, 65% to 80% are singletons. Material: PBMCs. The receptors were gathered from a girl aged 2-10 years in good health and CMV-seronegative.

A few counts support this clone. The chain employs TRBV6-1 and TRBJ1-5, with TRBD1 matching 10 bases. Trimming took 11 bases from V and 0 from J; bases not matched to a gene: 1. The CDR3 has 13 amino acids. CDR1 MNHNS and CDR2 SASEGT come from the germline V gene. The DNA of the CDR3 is TGTGCCGGACAGGGGGATAGCAATCAGCCCCAGCATTTT. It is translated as CAGQGDSNQPQHF.

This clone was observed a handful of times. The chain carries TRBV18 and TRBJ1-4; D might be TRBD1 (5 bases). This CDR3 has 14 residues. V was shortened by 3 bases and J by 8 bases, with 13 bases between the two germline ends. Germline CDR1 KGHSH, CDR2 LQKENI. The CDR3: CASSPGLTVEKLFF. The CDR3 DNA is TGTGCCAGCTCACCGGGTCTGACAGTCGAAAAACTGTTTTTT.